Each of the 23 T cell receptor beta chains below was sequenced from the same sample in a study of blood T cell repertoires in COVID-19. The assay was immunoSEQ multiplex PCR, and TCRdb's table has in-frame clones only and misses some. Counted here are some 72,000 clones, 70% to 90% occurring once; the ten biggest clones make up approximately 4.5%. The sequenced sample consisted of peripheral blood. These receptors were taken from a man in his fifties or sixties with active COVID-19.

This chain links TRBV4-2 with TRBJ1-4; 7 bases line up with TRBD1. V lost 1 base, J lost 5 bases, and 7 bases stayed unmatched. Germline V gene sequence: CDR1 LGHNA, CDR2 YNFKEQ. The CDR3 is 16 amino acids. As DNA, the CDR3 is TGTGCCAGCAGCCAAGGGGCCCGGGACAGAAATGAAAAACTGTTTTTT. It yields the protein CASSQGARDRNEKLFF.

This chain joins TRBV5-4 and TRBJ2-1; D is ambiguous. Trimming took 0 bases from V and 0 from J, leaving 13 bases between them. This CDR3 has 17 residues. Germline V CDR1 and CDR2: SGHNT, YYREEE (reference sequence). The CDR3 DNA sequence: TGTGCCAGCAGCTTGGGCTCGAGGCGGAGCTCCTACAATGAGCAGTTCTTC. It specifies CASSLGSRRSSYNEQFF.

V and J are TRBV10-3 and TRBJ2-3; 10 bases map to TRBD1. The CDR3 is 14 residues long. Germline trimming cut 4 bases from V and 3 bases from J; bases unmatched to any gene: 1. The germline gives CDR1 ENHRY, CDR2 SYGVKD. The CDR3 DNA sequence: TGTGCCATCAGTGGGACAGGGGGGACAGATACGCAGTATTTT. Protein product: CAISGTGGTDTQYF.

The V and J genes are TRBV5-1 and TRBJ2-7, with D perhaps matching TRBD1 (6 bases). V was cut by 1 base and J by 5 bases, with 19 bases left in between. The germline CDR1 and CDR2 sequences are SGHRS and YFSETQ. The CDR3 has 16 amino acids. The CDR3 spells CASSLLDSTMSDEQYF. The CDR3 DNA is TGCGCCAGCAGCTTGCTGGACAGTACGATGAGCGACGAGCAGTACTTC.

This clone was counted once. The chain links TRBV10-3 to TRBJ2-3; no firm D call. CDR3 length: 11 residues. Looked up from germline, CDR1 is ENHRY and CDR2 is SYGVKD. V lost 8 bases, J lost 6 bases, and 9 bases lay in between. The CDR3 here is CAIAYSDTQYF. The CDR3 nucleotides are TGTGCCATCGCTTACTCGGATACGCAGTATTTT.

The sample holds a few counts of this clone. The chain uses TRBV12-3 or TRBV12-4 and TRBJ2-7, with D possibly TRBD2 on 6 matching bases. V lost 5 bases and J lost 6, with 14 bases in between. The CDR3 is 13 residues long. This CDR3 reads CASSGLAFLEQYF. In DNA form, the CDR3 reads TGTGCCAGCAGTGGGCTAGCGTTTCTCGAGCAGTACTTC.

The J gene is TRBJ1-5, the V gene TRBV10-3, with 7 bases matching TRBD1. Germline V gene sequence: CDR1 ENHRY, CDR2 SYGVKD. The length of the CDR3 is 15 residues. The trim removed 5 bases at V and 1 base at J, leaving 5 bases unmatched. The CDR3 region is CAISKSQGSNQPQHF. CDR3 in DNA: TGTGCCATCAGTAAATCACAGGGGAGCAATCAGCCCCAGCATTTT.

The count of this clone is one. The CDR3 sequence is CASSQETGTSGNTIYF. The CDR3 DNA follows: TGCGCCAGCAGCCAAGAAACAGGTACCTCTGGAAACACCATATATTTT. The rearrangement uses TRBV4-3 and TRBJ1-3; possible D gene TRBD1, 5 bases. The V end lost 0 bases, the J end lost 0 bases, and 9 bases lay between the germline ends. The germline CDR1 and CDR2 sequences are LGHNA and YSLEER. The CDR3 has 16 amino acids.

The chain is built from TRBV2 and TRBJ2-2; TRBD1 aligns across 11 bases. CDR3 length equals 15 residues. The V and J ends lost 11 bases and 4 bases, in that order; junction bases with no gene match: 9. The germline gives CDR1 SNHLY, CDR2 FYNNEI. CDR3 sequence: CARSTGTGGTGELFF. CDR3 DNA sequence: TGTGCCCGCTCGACCGGGACAGGGGGCACCGGGGAGCTGTTTTTT.

This chain connects TRBV19 to TRBJ1-1; D gene ambiguous. Germline V gene data show CDR1 as LNHDA and CDR2 as SQIVND (reference sequence). The V end was cut by 7 bases, the J end by 0 bases, with 9 bases between. CDR3 length: 13 residues. Here the CDR3 reads CASTAALNTEAFF. The CDR3 region has the DNA TGTGCCAGTACCGCGGCGCTGAACACTGAAGCTTTCTTT.

Only one count was recorded for this clone. This chain uses TRBV7-2 with TRBJ1-6; 9 bases align to TRBD1. Germline lookup yields CDR1 SGHTA and CDR2 FQGNSA. The V segment lost 7 bases and the J segment 5 bases; nucleotides outside the gene matches: 9. This CDR3 is 16 amino acids long. The DNA of the CDR3 is TGTGCCAGCACCTATACCGGGACAGGGAATAATTCACCCCTCCACTTT. Its protein is CASTYTGTGNNSPLHF.

The J gene is TRBJ2-3, the V gene TRBV7-2; possible D gene TRBD1, 6 bases. The germline V gene has CDR1 SGHTA and CDR2 FQGNSA. Trimming removed 5 bases from V and 0 bases from J, with 15 bases in between. The CDR3 extends over 16 amino acids. The CDR3 spells CASSTRQATSTDTQYF. The CDR3 DNA sequence: TGTGCCAGCAGCACCCGACAGGCCACTAGCACAGATACGCAGTATTTT.

J is TRBJ1-6 and V is TRBV5-5; the match to TRBD1 covers 7 bases. The V gene's germline CDR1 is SGHKS and CDR2 YYEKEE (reference sequence). V trimming: 9 bases; J trimming: 6 bases; junction bases outside the gene matches: 9. CDR3 length: 14 residues. Here the CDR3 DNA reads TGTGCCACCCGGACTGGGACAGTTAATTCACCCCTCCACTTT. Translated, it gives CATRTGTVNSPLHF.

The sample holds one count of this clone. V gene TRBV28 combines with J gene TRBJ1-1; TRBD1 matches at 8 bases. Germline V CDR1 and CDR2: MDHEN, SYDVKM. The length of the CDR3 is 17 residues. V lost 6 bases to trimming and J lost 5 bases; unmatched junction nucleotides: 17. In DNA form, the CDR3 reads TGTGCCAGCAGCCCTGTCCCGGGACAGGCCCGAGGTACTGAAGCTTTCTTT. Translation gives CASSPVPGQARGTEAFF. Filled out from reference TRBV28 and TRBJ1-1, the complete variable domain reads DVKVTQSSRYLVKRTGEKVFLECVQDMDHENMFWYRQDPGLGLRLIYFSYDVKMKEKGDIPEGYSVSREKKERFSLILESASTNQTSMYLCASSPVPGQARGTEAFFGQGTRLTVV.

The CDR3 reads CASSTPIGGAYTGELFF. The CDR3 region has the DNA TGTGCCAGCAGCACCCCCATTGGGGGCGCGTACACCGGGGAGCTGTTTTTT. This chain joins TRBV11-2 and TRBJ2-2, with TRBD1 as a possible D gene (6 bases). V was cut by 5 bases and J by 3 bases, with 19 bases left in between. From germline, CDR1 is SGHAT and CDR2 FQNNGV. The CDR3 covers 17 residues.

With respect to this clone: This sample also contains other DNA sequences that code for the same CDR3. J is TRBJ2-7 and V is TRBV12-5; D not resolved. Between the trimmed V and J ends, which lost 6 bases and 0 bases, there was a span of 6 bases. This CDR3 has 12 amino acids. Germline V gene lookup returns CDR1 LGHNT and CDR2 FRNRAP. Written as DNA, the CDR3 is TGTGCTAGTGGCCCTTCCTCCTACGAGCAGTACTTC. It codes for CASGPSSYEQYF.

The V call is TRBV7-2, the J call TRBJ2-3, with TRBD2 matching over 14 bases. This CDR3 region has 18 residues. The V gene end was trimmed by 5 bases and the J gene end by 4 bases; junction bases not matched to a gene: 11. Germline CDR1 and CDR2: SGHTA and FQGNSA. CDR3 coding DNA: TGTGCCAGCAGCGGAAGACTAGCGGGGGGGTGGGCGGCAGATACGCAGTATTTT. This codes for CASSGRLAGGWAADTQYF. The full variable domain, its missing parts supplied by reference TRBV7-2 and TRBJ2-3, is GAGVSQSPSNKVTEKGKDVELRCDPISGHTALYWYRQSLGQGLEFLIYFQGNSAPDKSGLPSDRFSAERTGGSVSTLTIQRTQQEDSAVYLCASSGRLAGGWAADTQYFGPGTRLTVL.

This sequence joins TRBV10-2 and TRBJ2-7; 12 nucleotides align to TRBD2. V dropped 9 bases and J dropped 4; count of bases not matched to a gene: 4. In germline, CDR1 is WSHSY, CDR2 SAAADI. The CDR3 extends over 13 amino acids. The CDR3 DNA is TGCGCCAGTTCGACTAGCGGGAGATACGAGCAGTACTTC. The encoded protein is CASSTSGRYEQYF.

This chain uses TRBV19 with TRBJ1-2; the D gene is possibly TRBD1 (5 bases). This CDR3 comprises 16 residues. Deletions cut 5 bases from V and 3 bases from J, with 19 bases between. Germline CDR1 LNHDA, CDR2 SQIVND (reference sequence). CDR3: CASSPPAGKEYYGYTF. The CDR3 nucleotides are TGTGCCAGTAGTCCCCCGGCAGGGAAGGAGTACTATGGCTACACCTTC.

The rearrangement uses TRBV9 and TRBJ2-4, with 9 bases identical to TRBD1. Trimming took 5 bases from V and 3 from J; bases not matched to a gene: 9. The CDR3 is 16 residues long. Germline CDR1 and CDR2: SGDLS and YYNGEE. CDR3 amino acids: CASSRGGDRVKNIQYF. CDR3 nucleotides: TGTGCCAGCAGTCGGGGTGGGGACAGGGTCAAAAACATTCAGTACTTC.

The rearrangement links TRBV7-9 to TRBJ2-1, with D uncertain. V shed 2 bases and J shed 0 bases, with 5 bases lying between them. The CDR3 length is 14 residues. Germline CDR1 and CDR2: SEHNR and FQNEAQ (reference sequence). The CDR3 coding sequence is TGTGCCAGCAGCTTATCTATCTCCTACAATGAGCAGTTCTTC. Translated, it gives CASSLSISYNEQFF.

The chain links TRBV19 to TRBJ1-1; tentative D call: TRBD1 (6 bases). Trimming took off 5 bases at V and 0 bases at J, with 10 bases between the two ends. This CDR3 region has 14 residues. Germline assignment: CDR1 LNHDA and CDR2 SQIVND (reference sequence). CDR3 region: CASSPTGMNTEAFF. The CDR3, as DNA: TGTGCCAGTAGTCCCACAGGGATGAACACTGAAGCTTTCTTT.

The V and J genes are TRBV5-1 and TRBJ2-7, with 11 bases identical to TRBD2. This CDR3 is 14 amino acids long. Trimming cost V 4 bases and J 5 bases; bases outside gene matches: 5. Germline-derived CDR1 and CDR2 are SGHRS and YFSETQ. Here the CDR3 DNA reads TGCGCCAGCAGCGCGACTAGCGGGATCAACGAGCAGTACTTC. The encoded protein is CASSATSGINEQYF.